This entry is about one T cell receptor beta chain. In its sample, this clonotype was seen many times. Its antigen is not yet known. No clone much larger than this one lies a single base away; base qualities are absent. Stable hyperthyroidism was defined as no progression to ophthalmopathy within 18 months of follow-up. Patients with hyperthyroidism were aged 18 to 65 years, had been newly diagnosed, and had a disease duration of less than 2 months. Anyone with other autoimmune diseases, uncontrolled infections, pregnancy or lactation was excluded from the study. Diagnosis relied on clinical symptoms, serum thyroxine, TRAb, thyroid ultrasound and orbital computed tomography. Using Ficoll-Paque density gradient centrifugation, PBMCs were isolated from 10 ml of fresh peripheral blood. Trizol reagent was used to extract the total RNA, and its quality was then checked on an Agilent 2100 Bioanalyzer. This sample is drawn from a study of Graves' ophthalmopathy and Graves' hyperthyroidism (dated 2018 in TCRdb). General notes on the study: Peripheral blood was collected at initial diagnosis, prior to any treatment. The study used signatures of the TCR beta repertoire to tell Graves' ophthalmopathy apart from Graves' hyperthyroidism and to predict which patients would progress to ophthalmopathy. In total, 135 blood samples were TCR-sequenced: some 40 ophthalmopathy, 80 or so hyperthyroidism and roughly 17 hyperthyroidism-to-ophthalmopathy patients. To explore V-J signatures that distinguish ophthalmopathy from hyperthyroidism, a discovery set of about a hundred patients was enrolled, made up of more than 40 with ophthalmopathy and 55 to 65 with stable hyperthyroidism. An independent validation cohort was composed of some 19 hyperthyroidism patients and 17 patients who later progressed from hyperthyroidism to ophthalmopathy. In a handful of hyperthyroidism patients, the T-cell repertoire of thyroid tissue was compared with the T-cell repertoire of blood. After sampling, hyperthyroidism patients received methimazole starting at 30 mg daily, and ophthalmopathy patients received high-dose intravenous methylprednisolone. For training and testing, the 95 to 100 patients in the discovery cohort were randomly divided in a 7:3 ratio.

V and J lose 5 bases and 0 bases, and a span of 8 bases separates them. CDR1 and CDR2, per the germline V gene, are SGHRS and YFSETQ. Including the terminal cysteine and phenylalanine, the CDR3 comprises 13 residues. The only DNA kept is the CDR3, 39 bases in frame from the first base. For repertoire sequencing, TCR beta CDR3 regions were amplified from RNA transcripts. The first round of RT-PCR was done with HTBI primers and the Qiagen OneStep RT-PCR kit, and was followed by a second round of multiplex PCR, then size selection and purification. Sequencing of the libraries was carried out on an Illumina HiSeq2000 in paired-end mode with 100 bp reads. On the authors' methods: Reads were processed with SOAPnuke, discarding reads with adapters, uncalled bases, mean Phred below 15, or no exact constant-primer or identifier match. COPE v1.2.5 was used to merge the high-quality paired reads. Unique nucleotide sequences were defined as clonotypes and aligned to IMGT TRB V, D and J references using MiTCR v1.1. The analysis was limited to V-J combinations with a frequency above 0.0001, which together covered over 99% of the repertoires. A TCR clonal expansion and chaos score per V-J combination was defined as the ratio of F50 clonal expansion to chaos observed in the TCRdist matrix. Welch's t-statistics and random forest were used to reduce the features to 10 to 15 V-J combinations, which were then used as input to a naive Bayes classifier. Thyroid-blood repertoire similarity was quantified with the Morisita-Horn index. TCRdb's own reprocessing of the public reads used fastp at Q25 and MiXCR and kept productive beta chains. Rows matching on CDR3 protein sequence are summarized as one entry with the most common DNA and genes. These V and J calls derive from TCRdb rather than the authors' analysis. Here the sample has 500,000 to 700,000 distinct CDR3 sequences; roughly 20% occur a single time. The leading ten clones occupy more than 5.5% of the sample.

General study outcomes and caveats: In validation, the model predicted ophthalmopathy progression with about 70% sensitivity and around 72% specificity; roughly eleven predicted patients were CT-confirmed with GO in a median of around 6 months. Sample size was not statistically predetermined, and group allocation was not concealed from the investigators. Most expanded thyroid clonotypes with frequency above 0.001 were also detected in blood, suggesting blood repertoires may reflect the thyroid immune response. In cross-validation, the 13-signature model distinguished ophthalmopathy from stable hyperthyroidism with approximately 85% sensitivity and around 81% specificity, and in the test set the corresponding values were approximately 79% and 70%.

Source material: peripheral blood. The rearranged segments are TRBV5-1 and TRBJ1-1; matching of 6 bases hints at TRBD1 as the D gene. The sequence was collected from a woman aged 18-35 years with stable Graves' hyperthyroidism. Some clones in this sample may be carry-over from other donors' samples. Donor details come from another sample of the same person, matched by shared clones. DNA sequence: TGCGCCAGCAGGGGGACAATGAACACTGAAGCTTTCTTT. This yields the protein CASRGTMNTEAFF.